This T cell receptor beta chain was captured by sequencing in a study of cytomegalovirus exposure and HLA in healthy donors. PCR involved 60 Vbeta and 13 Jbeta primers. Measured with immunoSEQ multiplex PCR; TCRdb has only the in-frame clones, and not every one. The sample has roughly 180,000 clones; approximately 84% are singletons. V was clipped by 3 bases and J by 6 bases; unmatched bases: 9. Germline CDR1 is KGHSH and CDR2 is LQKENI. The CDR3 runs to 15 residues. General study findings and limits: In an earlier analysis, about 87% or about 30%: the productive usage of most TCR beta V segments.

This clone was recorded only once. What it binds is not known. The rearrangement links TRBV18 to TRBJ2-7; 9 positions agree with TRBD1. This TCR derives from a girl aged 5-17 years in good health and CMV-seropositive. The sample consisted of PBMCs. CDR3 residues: CASSPGQGVFVEQYF. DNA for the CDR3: TGTGCCAGCTCACCGGGACAGGGTGTTTTCGTCGAGCAGTACTTC.